This entry lists 15 T cell receptor beta chains sequenced from one sample in a study of T cell changes during pregnancy in multiple sclerosis. Sequencing was performed with immunoSEQ multiplex PCR; in TCRdb, only in-frame clones are kept and a portion is missing. The table includes around 69,000 clones, around 92% detected once. The specimen was peripheral blood, collected in the third trimester of pregnancy. These receptors were taken from a female donor in good health, enrolled as a control in a pregnancy study.

This chain links TRBV5-4 with TRBJ2-5; 11 nucleotides match TRBD2. The CDR3 extends over 16 amino acids. Germline V lookup: CDR1 SGHNT, CDR2 YYREEE (reference sequence). V trimming: 4 bases; J trimming: 5 bases; junction bases outside the gene matches: 10. In nucleotides, the CDR3 is TGTGCCAGCAGCCGGGGGACTAGCGGAAATAGGGAGACCCAGTACTTC. As protein: CASSRGTSGNRETQYF. Combining the CDR3 with reference TRBV5-4 and TRBJ2-5 gives the whole variable domain ETGVTQSPTHLIKTRGQQVTLRCSSQSGHNTVSWYQQALGQGPQFIFQYYREEENGRGNFPPRFSGLQFPNYSSELNVNALELDDSALYLCASSRGTSGNRETQYFGPGTRLLVL.

The chain combines TRBV5-4 with TRBJ1-1; 10 positions agree with TRBD1. Per germline, CDR1 SGHNT and CDR2 YYREEE (reference sequence). The CDR3 runs to 15 residues. V gave up 5 bases and J gave up 2 bases; unmatched junction bases: 6. The CDR3, as DNA: TGTGCCAGCAGGAACCGGGACAGGGGAAACACTGAAGCTTTCTTT. Translation: CASRNRDRGNTEAFF.

J is TRBJ2-3 and V is TRBV11-2; tentative D call: TRBD2 (6 bases). The CDR3 has 17 amino acids. The germline V gene has CDR1 SGHAT and CDR2 FQNNGV. V was trimmed by 4 bases and J by 5 bases, leaving 22 bases between them. CDR3 protein: CASSSVGAGLGLDTQYF. CDR3 sequence (DNA): TGTGCCAGCAGCTCCGTCGGGGCGGGCCTGGGACTAGATACGCAGTATTTT. The whole variable domain, filled in from reference TRBV11-2 and TRBJ2-3, reads EAGVAQSPRYKIIEKRQSVAFWCNPISGHATLYWYQQILGQGPKLLIQFQNNGVVDDSQLPKDRFSAERLKGVDSTLKIQPAKLEDSAVYLCASSSVGAGLGLDTQYFGPGTRLTVL.

V and J are TRBV28 and TRBJ2-7; 10 bases fit TRBD1. This CDR3 contains 16 residues. V shed 4 bases and J 2 bases; nucleotides not matched to a gene: 8. Germline values: CDR1 MDHEN, CDR2 SYDVKM. CDR3 residues: CASSWWGGTGAYEQYF. The CDR3 DNA is TGTGCCAGCAGTTGGTGGGGGGGGACAGGGGCCTACGAGCAGTACTTC.

V is TRBV7-9 and J is TRBJ2-5, with D tentatively TRBD2 (6 bases). This CDR3 comprises 17 residues. V lost 7 bases to trimming and J lost 7 bases, with 28 bases between them. Germline CDR1 reads SEHNR; CDR2 reads FQNEAQ (reference sequence). CDR3 DNA: TGTGCCAGCATTAAACCGGGCGGGACCCTCCACTCTGGGACCCAGTACTTC. Protein: CASIKPGGTLHSGTQYF.

The V and J genes are TRBV5-1 and TRBJ2-7; possible D gene TRBD1, 5 bases. The J call may not be correct, given that the DNA end is closer to TRBJ2-5. The CDR3 is 14 residues long. CDR1 and CDR2 from the germline V gene are SGHRS and YFSETQ. The CDR3 is CASSFARERETQYF. CDR3 in DNA: TGCGCCAGCAGCTTCGCCAGGGAACGCGAGACCCAGTACTTC.

In its sample, this clone was seen once. The genes are TRBV6-4 and TRBJ1-4, with D perhaps TRBD1 (5 bases). The V gene lost 4 bases and the J gene lost 3 bases, with 6 bases spanning the gap. The germline CDR1 and CDR2 sequences are MRHNA and SNTAGT. This CDR3 contains 13 residues. The CDR3 nucleotides are TGTGCCAGCAGTGTAGGGGCTAATGAAAAACTGTTTTTT. This translates into CASSVGANEKLFF.

V usage is TRBV5-4 and J usage is TRBJ1-1; D remains ambiguous. The CDR3 runs 16 residues. Germline V CDR1 and CDR2: SGHNT, YYREEE (reference sequence). V lost 0 bases, J lost 1 base, and 13 bases lay in between. This CDR3 is CASSLGSIHRNTEAFF. The CDR3 DNA reads as TGTGCCAGCAGCTTGGGCTCCATTCATAGGAACACTGAAGCTTTCTTT.

This rearrangement joins TRBV7-2 to TRBJ2-7; possibly TRBD1 for D (6 bases). Germline loops: CDR1 SGHTA, CDR2 FQGNSA. The CDR3 extends over 15 amino acids. V lost 5 bases to trimming and J lost 3 bases, with 17 bases between them. CDR3 loop: CASSLTTGPYYEQYF. CDR3 DNA sequence: TGTGCCAGCAGCCTAACTACAGGGCCCTACTACGAGCAGTACTTC.

The chain has TRBV11-2 and TRBJ1-2; no firm D call. The V and J ends lost 2 bases and 4 bases respectively, with 11 bases between them. Per germline, CDR1 SGHAT and CDR2 FQNNGV. There are 14 residues in the CDR3. The CDR3 region has the DNA TGTGCCAGCAGCTTAAGCCGGGTCCGCTATGGCTACACCTTC. Its protein is CASSLSRVRYGYTF.

The rearrangement joins TRBV28 to TRBJ2-3; D is uncertain. The CDR3 runs 13 residues. Trimming removed 6 bases at V and 1 base at J, with 8 bases between. Germline loops: CDR1 MDHEN, CDR2 SYDVKM. Here the CDR3 reads CASRHSGTDTQYF. DNA for the CDR3: TGTGCCAGCAGGCACAGTGGCACAGATACGCAGTATTTT.

The chain employs TRBV2 and TRBJ1-2, with D possibly matching TRBD1 (6 bases). The V end lost 6 bases, the J end lost 8 bases, and 16 bases lay between the germline ends. This CDR3 is 13 amino acids long. The germline CDR1 and CDR2 sequences are SNHLY and FYNNEI. The DNA of the CDR3 is TGTGCCAGCAGAGAGAACCCAGGGGTCGGCTACACCTTC. Protein sequence: CASRENPGVGYTF.

The chain is built from TRBV6-5 and TRBJ2-2, with 9 bases aligning to TRBD1. CDR3 length: 15 amino acids. V was clipped by 5 bases and J by 4 bases; unmatched bases: 5. Germline V gene data show CDR1 as MNHEY and CDR2 as SVGAGI. CDR3 DNA: TGTGCCAGCAGTCCACAGGGGGCTGCCACCGGGGAGCTGTTTTTT. This translates into CASSPQGAATGELFF.

The chain employs TRBV9 and TRBJ1-3; 7 bases are a match to TRBD1. This CDR3 has 15 amino acids. V shed 4 bases and J 9 bases; nucleotides not matched to a gene: 13. The germline gives CDR1 SGDLS, CDR2 YYNGEE. The chain's CDR3 is CASSSGTAGFGTIYF. In DNA, the CDR3 is TGTGCCAGCAGCAGTGGGACAGCTGGGTTCGGCACCATATATTTT.

The chain links TRBV4-1 to TRBJ2-3, with 7 bases fitting TRBD1. The germline V gene has CDR1 MGHRA and CDR2 YSYEKL. The CDR3 is made up of 18 amino acids. V trimming: 1 base; J trimming: 0 bases; junction bases outside the gene matches: 10. The CDR3 reads CASSQADNRGRSTDTQYF. CDR3 sequence (DNA): TGCGCCAGCAGCCAAGCCGATAATAGGGGGCGAAGCACAGATACGCAGTATTTT.